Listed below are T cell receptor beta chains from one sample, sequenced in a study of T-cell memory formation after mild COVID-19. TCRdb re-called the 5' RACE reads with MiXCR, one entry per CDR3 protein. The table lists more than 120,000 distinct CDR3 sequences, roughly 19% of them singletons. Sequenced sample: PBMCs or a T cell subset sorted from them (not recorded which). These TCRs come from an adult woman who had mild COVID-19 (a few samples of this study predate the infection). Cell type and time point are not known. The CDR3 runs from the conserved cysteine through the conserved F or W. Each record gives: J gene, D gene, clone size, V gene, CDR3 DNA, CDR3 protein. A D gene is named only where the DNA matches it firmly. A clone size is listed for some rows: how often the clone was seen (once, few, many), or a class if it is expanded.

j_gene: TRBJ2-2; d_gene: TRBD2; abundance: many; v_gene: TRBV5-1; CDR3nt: TGCGCCAGCAGCTCGACTAGCGGGGGTCTCGGGGAGCTGTTTTTT; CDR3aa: CASSSTSGGLGELFF
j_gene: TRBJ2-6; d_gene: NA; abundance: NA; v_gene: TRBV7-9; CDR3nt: TGTGCTTCAGATGGCTCTGGGGCCAACGTCCTGACTTTC; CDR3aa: CASDGSGANVLTF
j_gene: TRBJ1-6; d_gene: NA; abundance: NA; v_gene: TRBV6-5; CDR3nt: TGTGCCAGCAGTTACGGGGGCAGGAGTAATTCACCCCTCCACTTT; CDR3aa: CASSYGGRSNSPLHF
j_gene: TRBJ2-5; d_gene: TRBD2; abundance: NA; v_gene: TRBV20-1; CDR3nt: TGCAGTGCTAGAACGGGACTAGATGGCCCCCAGTACTTC; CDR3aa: CSARTGLDGPQYF
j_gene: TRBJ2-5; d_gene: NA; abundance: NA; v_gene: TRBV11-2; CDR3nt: TGTGCCAGCAGCTCCACAAGGAAAGAGACCCAGTACTTC; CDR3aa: CASSSTRKETQYF
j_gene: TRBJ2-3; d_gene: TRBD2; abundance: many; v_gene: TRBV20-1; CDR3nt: TGCAGTGCTAGCGGGGGGGATACAGATACGCAGTATTTT; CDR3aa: CSASGGDTDTQYF
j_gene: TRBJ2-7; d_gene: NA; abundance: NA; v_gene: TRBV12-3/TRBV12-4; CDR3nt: TGTGCCAGCAGTCACACAGACTACGAGCAGTACTTC; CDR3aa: CASSHTDYEQYF
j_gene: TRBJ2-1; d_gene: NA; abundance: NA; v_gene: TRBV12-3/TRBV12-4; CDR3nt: TGTGCCAGTAGTTTATATGAGCAGTTCTTC; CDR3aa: CASSLYEQFF
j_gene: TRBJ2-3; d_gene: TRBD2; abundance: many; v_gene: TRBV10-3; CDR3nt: TGTGCCATCAGCGGGACTAGCTCCCACCCAGGCACAGATACGCAGTATTTT; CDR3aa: CAISGTSSHPGTDTQYF
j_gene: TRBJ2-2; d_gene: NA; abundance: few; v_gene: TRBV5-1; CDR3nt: TGCGCCAGCAGCTTGGCCCCGGACCCGAACACCGGGGAGCTGTTTTTT; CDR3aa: CASSLAPDPNTGELFF
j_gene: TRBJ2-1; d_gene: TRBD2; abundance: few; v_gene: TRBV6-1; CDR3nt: TGTGCCAGCTCTAGCGGGAGCTATGAGCAGTTCTTC; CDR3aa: CASSSGSYEQFF
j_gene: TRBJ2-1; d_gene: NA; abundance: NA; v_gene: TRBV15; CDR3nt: TGTGCCACCGGCCGGTCCGGGACTAATGAGCAGTTCTTC; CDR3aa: CATGRSGTNEQFF
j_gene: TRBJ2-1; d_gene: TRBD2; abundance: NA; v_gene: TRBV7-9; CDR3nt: TGTGCCAGCAGCTTAGGCGGGAGGAACCATGAGCAGTTCTTC; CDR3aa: CASSLGGRNHEQFF
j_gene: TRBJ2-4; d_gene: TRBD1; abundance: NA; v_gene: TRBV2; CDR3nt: TGTGCCAGCAGTGTGCAGGGGGTAATTCAGTACTTC; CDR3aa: CASSVQGVIQYF
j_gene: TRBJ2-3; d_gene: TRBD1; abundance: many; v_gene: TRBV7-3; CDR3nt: TGTGCCAGCAGCTTAGACAGGGGGCGTGATACGCAGTATTTT; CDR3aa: CASSLDRGRDTQYF
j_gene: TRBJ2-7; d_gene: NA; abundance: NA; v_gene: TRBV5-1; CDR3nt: TGCGCCAGCAGCTTGGACGGACGGAGCTCCTACGAGCAGTACTTC; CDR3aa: CASSLDGRSSYEQYF
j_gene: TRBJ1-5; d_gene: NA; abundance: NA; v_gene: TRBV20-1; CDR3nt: TGCAGTGCTAGGCACGATGCCCAAAATCAGCCCCAGCATTTT; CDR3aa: CSARHDAQNQPQHF
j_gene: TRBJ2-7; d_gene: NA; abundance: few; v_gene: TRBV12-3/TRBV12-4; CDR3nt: TGTGCCAGCAGTTTAAAAGGCGGCACCTCCTACGAGCAGTACTTC; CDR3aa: CASSLKGGTSYEQYF
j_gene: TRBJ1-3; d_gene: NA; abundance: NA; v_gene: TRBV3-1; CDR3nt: TGTGCCAGCAGCCAAGGAGTGAGGGAAAACACCATATATTTT; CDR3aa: CASSQGVRENTIYF
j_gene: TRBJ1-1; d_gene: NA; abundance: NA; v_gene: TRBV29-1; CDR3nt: TGCAGCGTTGGGAAAGGGACTGGGTGGACTGAAGCTTTCTTT; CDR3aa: CSVGKGTGWTEAFF
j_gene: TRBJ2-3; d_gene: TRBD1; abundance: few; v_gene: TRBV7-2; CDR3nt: TGTGCCAGCAGCAGGGACAGGGCGCACGGCGATACGCAGTATTTT; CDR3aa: CASSRDRAHGDTQYF
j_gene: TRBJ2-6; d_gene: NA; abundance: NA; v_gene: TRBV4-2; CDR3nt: TGTGCCAGCAGCCAAGACAGCGGGCCCTCCTTCGGCTCTGGGGCCAACGTCCTGACTTTC; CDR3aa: CASSQDSGPSFGSGANVLTF
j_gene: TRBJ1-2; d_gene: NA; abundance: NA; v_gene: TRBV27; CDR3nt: TGTGCCAGCAGTTGGAGGATGTCTAACTATGGCTACACCTTC; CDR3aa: CASSWRMSNYGYTF
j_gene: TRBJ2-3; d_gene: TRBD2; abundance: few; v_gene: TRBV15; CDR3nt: TGTGCCACCAGCAGAGATCTAGCGGAGTGGGTAGATACGCAGTATTTT; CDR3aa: CATSRDLAEWVDTQYF
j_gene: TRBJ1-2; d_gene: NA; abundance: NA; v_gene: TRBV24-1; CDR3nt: TGTGCCACCAGCCGGGGGAATGGCTACACCTTC; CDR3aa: CATSRGNGYTF
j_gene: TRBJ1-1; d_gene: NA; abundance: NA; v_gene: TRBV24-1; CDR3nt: TGTGCCACCAGCGGTCCTACGGGGGCTGAAGCTTTCTTT; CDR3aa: CATSGPTGAEAFF
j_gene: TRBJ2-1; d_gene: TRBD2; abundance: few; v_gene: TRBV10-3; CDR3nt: TGTGCCATCAGCGCGGGACTAGCGGGAGGGGTTGGTGGGAATGAGCAGTTCTTC; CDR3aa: CAISAGLAGGVGGNEQFF
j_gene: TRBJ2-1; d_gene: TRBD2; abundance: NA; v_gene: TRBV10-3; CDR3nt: TGTGCCATCAGCTCTAGCGGGTATGAGCAGTTCTTC; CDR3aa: CAISSSGYEQFF
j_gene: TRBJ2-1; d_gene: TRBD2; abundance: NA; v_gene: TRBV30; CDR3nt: TGTGCCTGGGGACTAGCGGGAGACAATGAGCAGTTCTTC; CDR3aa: CAWGLAGDNEQFF
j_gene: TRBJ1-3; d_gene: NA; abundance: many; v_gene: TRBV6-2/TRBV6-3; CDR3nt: TGTGCCAGCAACCAACGGGACCGAATCTTCTCTGGAAACACCATATATTTT; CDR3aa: CASNQRDRIFSGNTIYF
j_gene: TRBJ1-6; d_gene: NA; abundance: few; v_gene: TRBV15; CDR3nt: TGTGCCACCAGCAGAGACCATCAGAATTCACCCCTCCACTTT; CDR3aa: CATSRDHQNSPLHF
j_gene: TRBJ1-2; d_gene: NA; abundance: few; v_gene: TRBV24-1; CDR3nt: TGTGCCACCAGTGATTCTCAGGGATACGGCTATGGCTACACCTTC; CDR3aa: CATSDSQGYGYGYTF
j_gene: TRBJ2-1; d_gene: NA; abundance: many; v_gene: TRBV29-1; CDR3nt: TGCAGCGTTGAGAGAGCCTTGGTGAAGTTCTTC; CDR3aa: CSVERALVKFF
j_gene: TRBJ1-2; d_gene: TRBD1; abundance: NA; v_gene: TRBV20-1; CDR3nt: TGCAGTGCTAGTATTTTCAGGGGGCAGAGCTATGGCTACACCTTC; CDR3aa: CSASIFRGQSYGYTF
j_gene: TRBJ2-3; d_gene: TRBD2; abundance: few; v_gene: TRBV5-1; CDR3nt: TGCGCCAGCAGCTACTCTATAGCGGGGGTAGCCACAGATACGCAGTATTTT; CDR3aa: CASSYSIAGVATDTQYF
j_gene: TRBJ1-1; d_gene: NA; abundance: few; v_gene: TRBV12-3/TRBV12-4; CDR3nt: TGTGCCAGCAGTTTTACCCAGGGGAACACTGAAGCTTTCTTT; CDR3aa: CASSFTQGNTEAFF
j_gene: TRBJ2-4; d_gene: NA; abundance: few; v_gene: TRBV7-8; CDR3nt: TGTGCCAGCAGCTTAGAGGAAAAGGGCATTCAGTACTTC; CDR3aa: CASSLEEKGIQYF
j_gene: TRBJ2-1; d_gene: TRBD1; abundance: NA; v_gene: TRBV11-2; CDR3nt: TGTGCCAGCAGCTCCCACAGGGGACATGAGCAGTTCTTC; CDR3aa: CASSSHRGHEQFF
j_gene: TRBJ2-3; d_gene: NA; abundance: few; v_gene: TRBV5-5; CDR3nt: TGTGCCAGCAGCTTTGAGGTCGGGGGAACCGATACGCAGTATTTT; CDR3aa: CASSFEVGGTDTQYF
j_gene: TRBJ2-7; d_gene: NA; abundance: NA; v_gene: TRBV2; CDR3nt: TGTGCCAGCAAAAACCTGAGGCAGTACTTC; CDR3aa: CASKNLRQYF
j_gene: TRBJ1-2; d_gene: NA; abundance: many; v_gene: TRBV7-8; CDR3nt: TGTGCCAGCAGCTTAGATCTGGCCACCCAAAGCTACACCTTC; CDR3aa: CASSLDLATQSYTF
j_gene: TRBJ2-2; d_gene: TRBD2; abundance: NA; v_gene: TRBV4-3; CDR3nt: TGCGCCAGCACTACATGGGGAGGGCTTGGCGGGGAGCTGTTTTTT; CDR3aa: CASTTWGGLGGELFF
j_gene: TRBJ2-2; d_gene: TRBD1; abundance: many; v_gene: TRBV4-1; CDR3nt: TGCGCCAGCAGCCGGGACAGCTCCACCGGGGAGCTGTTTTTT; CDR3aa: CASSRDSSTGELFF
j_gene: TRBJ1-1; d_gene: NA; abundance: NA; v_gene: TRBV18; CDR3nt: TGTGCCAGCTCACCCCCGGTGAACACTGAAGCTTTCTTT; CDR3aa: CASSPPVNTEAFF
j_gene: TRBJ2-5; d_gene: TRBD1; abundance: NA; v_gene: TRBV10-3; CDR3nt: TGTGACATCAGTGATGGACAGGGGGAGACCCAGTACTTC; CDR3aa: CDISDGQGETQYF